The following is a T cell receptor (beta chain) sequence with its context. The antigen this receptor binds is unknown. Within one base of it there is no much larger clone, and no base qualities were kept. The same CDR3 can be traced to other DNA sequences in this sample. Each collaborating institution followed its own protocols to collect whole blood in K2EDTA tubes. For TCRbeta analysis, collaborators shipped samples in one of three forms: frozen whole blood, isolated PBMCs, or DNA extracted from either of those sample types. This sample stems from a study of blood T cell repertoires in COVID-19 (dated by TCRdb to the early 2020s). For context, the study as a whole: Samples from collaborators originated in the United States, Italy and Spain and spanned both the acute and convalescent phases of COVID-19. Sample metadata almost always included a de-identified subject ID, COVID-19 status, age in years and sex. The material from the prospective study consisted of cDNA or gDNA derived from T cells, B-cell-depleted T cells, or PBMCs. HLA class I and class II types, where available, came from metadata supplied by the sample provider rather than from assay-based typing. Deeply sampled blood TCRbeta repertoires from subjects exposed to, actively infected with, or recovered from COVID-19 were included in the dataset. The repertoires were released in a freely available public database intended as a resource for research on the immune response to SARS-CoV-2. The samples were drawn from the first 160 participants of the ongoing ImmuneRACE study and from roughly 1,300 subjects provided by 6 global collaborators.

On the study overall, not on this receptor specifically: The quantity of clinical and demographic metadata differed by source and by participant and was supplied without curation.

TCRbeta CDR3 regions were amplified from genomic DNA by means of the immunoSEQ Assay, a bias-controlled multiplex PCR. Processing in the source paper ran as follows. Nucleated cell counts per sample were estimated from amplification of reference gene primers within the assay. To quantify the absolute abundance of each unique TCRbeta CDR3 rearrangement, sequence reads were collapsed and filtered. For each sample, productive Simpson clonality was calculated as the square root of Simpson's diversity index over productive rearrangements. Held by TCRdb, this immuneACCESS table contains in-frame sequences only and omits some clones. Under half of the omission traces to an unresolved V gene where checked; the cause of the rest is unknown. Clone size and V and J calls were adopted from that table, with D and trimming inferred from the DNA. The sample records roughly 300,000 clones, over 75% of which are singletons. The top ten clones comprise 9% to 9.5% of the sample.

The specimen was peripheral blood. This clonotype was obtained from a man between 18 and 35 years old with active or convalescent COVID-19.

The DNA sequence is as follows: TGTGCCAGCAGCCAACTAGCGGGGGGGCGAGAGACCCAGTACTTC. Its protein is CASSQLAGGRETQYF. The chain links TRBV3-1 (or the pseudogene TRBV3-2) with TRBJ2-5; the central 12 bases match TRBD2. V has 2 bases trimmed and J has 4 bases trimmed; junction bases matching no gene number 2. Inclusive of the bounding cysteine and phenylalanine, the CDR3 is 15 residues long. This entry keeps only the CDR3 DNA: 45 bases, framed from base 1. Via the germline V gene (reference sequence), CDR1 is LGHDT and CDR2 YNNKEL.